This paragraph covers one T cell receptor beta chain sequence. The antigen remains undetermined. The data were taken from a study of chemoradiotherapy in HPV16-positive cancers. Overall study: A couple of HPV16-positive patients' cells yielded candidate HPV-specific clones and common motifs.

This table comes from immunoSEQ multiplex PCR, and its TCRdb copy is limited to in-frame clones, with some not included. The repertoire holds 4,000 to 6,000 clones, with around 78% as singletons. Broader study findings: Candidate HPV-specific clones and E7-related TCR motifs grew in tumor during treatment.

The sample in question was tumor tissue, obtained from a patient who underwent chemoradiotherapy. The sequence was collected from a human donor with HPV-associated anogenital cancer.

CDR3 in DNA: TGTGCCATTCTAGCCACAGATACGCAGTATTTT. Its translation is CAILATDTQYF. The chain combines TRBV10-3 with TRBJ2-3; TRBD2 might be the D (5 bases). V was trimmed by 9 bases and J by 2 bases, leaving 6 bases between them. Germline V lookup: CDR1 ENHRY, CDR2 SYGVKD. The CDR3 loop spans 11 amino acids.